Shown below are 28 T cell receptor beta chains from a single sample sequenced in a study of blood T cell repertoires in COVID-19. Profiled with immunoSEQ multiplex PCR; TCRdb holds only in-frame clones, not every one. Here the sample spans 150,000 to 200,000 clones, 70% to 90% being singletons. Sequencing was carried out using peripheral blood. These receptors were obtained from a woman aged 60-70 years with COVID-19, enrolled during active disease.

V usage is TRBV9 and J usage is TRBJ1-2; tentatively, D is TRBD1 (5 bases). This CDR3 has 14 residues. CDR1 SGDLS and CDR2 YYNGEE come from the germline V gene. V was trimmed by 5 bases and J by 5 bases, leaving 16 bases between them. CDR3 sequence: CASRPAGGNYGYTF. The CDR3 nucleotides are TGTGCCAGCAGGCCGGCGGGGGGTAATTATGGCTACACCTTC. Based on the CDR3 plus reference TRBV9 and TRBJ1-2, the full variable domain is DSGVTQTPKHLITATGQRVTLRCSPRSGDLSVYWYQQSLDQGLQFLIQYYNGEERAKGNILERFSAQQFPDLHSELNLSSLELGDSALYFCASRPAGGNYGYTFGSGTRLTVV.

The chain is built from TRBV19 and TRBJ1-2; 7 bases match TRBD1. Germline V gene sequence: CDR1 LNHDA, CDR2 SQIVND (reference sequence). Losses at the gene ends were 6 bases for V and 4 bases for J; bases not matched to a gene: 8. The CDR3 spans 14 residues. The CDR3 region is CASRVSGGPYGYTF. CDR3 DNA sequence: TGTGCCAGTAGGGTTTCAGGGGGTCCCTATGGCTACACCTTC.

This sequence joins TRBV7-2 and TRBJ2-3, with TRBD1 as a possible D gene (5 bases). Trimming left V 3 bases short and J 1 base short, with 11 bases between. CDR1 is SGHTA, CDR2 FQGNSA, per germline. The CDR3 runs 15 residues. Here the CDR3 DNA reads TGTGCCAGCAGCTTGGGGATAGGGGGCACAGATACGCAGTATTTT. Protein: CASSLGIGGTDTQYF. Together with reference TRBV7-2 and TRBJ2-3, the CDR3 gives the full variable domain: GAGVSQSPSNKVTEKGKDVELRCDPISGHTALYWYRQSLGQGLEFLIYFQGNSAPDKSGLPSDRFSAERTGGSVSTLTIQRTQQEDSAVYLCASSLGIGGTDTQYFGPGTRLTVL.

The V call is TRBV3-1 (or the pseudogene TRBV3-2), the J call TRBJ2-7, with 8 bases lining up with TRBD1. The CDR3 runs 16 residues. The V gene's germline CDR1 is LGHDT and CDR2 YNNKEL (reference sequence). V lost 0 bases and J lost 5; bases outside the gene matches: 9. The CDR3 sequence: CASSQDLRTGTHEQYF. CDR3 DNA sequence: TGTGCCAGCAGCCAAGATCTAAGGACAGGGACGCACGAGCAGTACTTC.

The rearrangement joins TRBV19 to TRBJ2-7; TRBD2 agrees at 7 bases. V gave up 3 bases and J gave up 3 bases; unmatched junction bases: 2. The CDR3 has 13 amino acids. Germline V CDR1 and CDR2: LNHDA, SQIVND (reference sequence). The chain's CDR3 is CASSIGLVYEQYF. DNA for the CDR3: TGTGCCAGTAGTATCGGACTAGTCTACGAGCAGTACTTC.

This sequence joins TRBV5-1 and TRBJ2-3; 8 positions agree with TRBD2. This CDR3 contains 15 residues. Looked up from germline, CDR1 is SGHRS and CDR2 is YFSETQ. With V trimmed by 4 bases and J by 6 bases, 10 bases remained unmatched. Written as DNA, the CDR3 is TGCGCCAGCAGCCCGACTAGCGATCCTGCCGATACGCAGTATTTT. Translating gives CASSPTSDPADTQYF.

The chain employs TRBV7-2 and TRBJ2-7; 7 nucleotides agree with TRBD1. The CDR3 extends over 17 amino acids. V lost 5 bases to trimming and J lost 2 bases; unmatched junction nucleotides: 15. In germline, CDR1 is SGHTA, CDR2 FQGNSA. This CDR3 reads CASSLPKGAGRTYEQYF. In DNA form, the CDR3 reads TGTGCCAGCAGCCTACCAAAGGGGGCGGGCAGAACCTACGAGCAGTACTTC.

This sequence joins TRBV9 and TRBJ1-6; D perhaps matches TRBD1 (5 bases). The germline V gene encodes CDR1 SGDLS and CDR2 YYNGEE. The CDR3 extends over 15 amino acids. Trimming removed 0 bases from V and 5 bases from J, with 9 bases in between. CDR3 sequence (DNA): TGTGCCAGCAGCGTAGGGGGACTTGATAATTCACCCCTCCACTTT. Translated, it gives CASSVGGLDNSPLHF.

The chain uses TRBV6-6 and TRBJ1-5, with 9 bases matching TRBD1. This CDR3 region has 13 residues. Trimming took 6 bases from V and 5 from J; bases not matched to a gene: 2. Germline CDR1 and CDR2: MNHNY and SVGAGI (reference sequence). Written as DNA, the CDR3 is TGTGCCAGCAGCCGGACAGGGGATCAGCCCCAGCATTTT. This encodes CASSRTGDQPQHF.

The chain uses TRBV4-1 and TRBJ2-3; D perhaps matches TRBD1 (5 bases). Looked up from germline, CDR1 is MGHRA and CDR2 is YSYEKL. V lost 4 bases, J lost 0 bases, and 11 bases lay in between. The CDR3 is 15 amino acids. The CDR3 spells CASSLTETSTDTQYF. DNA for the CDR3: TGCGCCAGCAGCCTGACAGAGACTAGCACAGATACGCAGTATTTT.

This clone was picked up one time. The rearrangement links TRBV5-6 to TRBJ2-3, with 8 bases that match TRBD1. The V gene's germline CDR1 is SGHDT and CDR2 YYEEEE. The CDR3 runs 16 residues. The V segment lost 2 bases and the J segment 1 base; nucleotides outside the gene matches: 6. Here the CDR3 reads CASSLLGTGGTDTQYF. The CDR3 nucleotides are TGTGCCAGCAGCTTACTGGGGACAGGAGGCACAGATACGCAGTATTTT.

This chain joins TRBV9 and TRBJ1-4; D possibly corresponds to TRBD1 (5 bases). V lost 3 bases, J lost 7 bases, and 16 bases lay in between. The CDR3 extends over 15 amino acids. Per the germline V gene, CDR1 is SGDLS and CDR2 is YYNGEE. The CDR3 loop reads CASSDTGTGGEKLFF. The CDR3 DNA reads TGTGCCAGCAGCGACACCGGGACTGGGGGTGAAAAACTGTTTTTT.

The V gene is TRBV29-1, the J gene TRBJ2-1; D not certain. The ends were cut back, 4 bases at V and 2 bases at J, with 12 bases in the middle. Germline V gene lookup returns CDR1 SQVTM and CDR2 ANQGSEA. The CDR3 consists of 14 residues. CDR3 region: CSVVLPPTYNEQFF. The CDR3, as DNA: TGCAGCGTTGTACTACCACCAACCTACAATGAGCAGTTCTTC.

V is TRBV29-1 and J is TRBJ2-3; 12 positions agree with TRBD2. V lost 6 bases to trimming and J lost 6 bases; unmatched junction nucleotides: 10. Per the germline V gene, CDR1 is SQVTM and CDR2 is ANQGSEA. The CDR3 has 15 residues. CDR3 nucleotide sequence: TGCAGCGTCGCCGAACTAGCGGGAGGTTTGGATACGCAGTATTTT. Its protein product is CSVAELAGGLDTQYF.

This chain joins TRBV25-1 and TRBJ1-3, with 8 bases fitting TRBD1. CDR1 and CDR2 (germline): MGHDK, SYGVNS. V trimming: 6 bases; J trimming: 6 bases; junction bases outside the gene matches: 7. The CDR3 has 14 amino acids. The CDR3 loop is CASSPTGGVNTIYF. Written as DNA, the CDR3 is TGTGCCAGCAGCCCCACAGGGGGAGTAAACACCATATATTTT.

V is TRBV6-2 or TRBV6-3 and J is TRBJ2-1; TRBD1 agrees at 9 bases. Germline V lookup: CDR1 MNHEY, CDR2 SVGEGT. The CDR3 is 16 residues long. The J segment lost 4 bases and the V segment lost 6 bases, leaving 10 bases of the junction unmatched. The CDR3: CASSTTGTGPYNEQFF. As DNA, the CDR3 is TGTGCCAGCAGCACAACCGGGACAGGGCCTTACAATGAGCAGTTCTTC.

This clone is a singleton in its sample. The chain uses TRBV24-1 and TRBJ1-5, with TRBD1 matching 8 bases. CDR1 and CDR2 from the germline V gene are KGHDR and SFDVKD. CDR3 length equals 16 residues. With V trimmed by 3 bases and J by 3 bases, 6 bases remained unmatched. The CDR3 loop is CATSDTGTGNNQPQHF. In nucleotides, the CDR3 is TGTGCCACCAGTGATACCGGGACAGGAAACAATCAGCCCCAGCATTTT.

This clone showed up just once. The chain has TRBV3-1 (or the pseudogene TRBV3-2) and TRBJ1-1; 12 bases align to TRBD1. Germline loops: CDR1 LGHDT, CDR2 YNNKEL (reference sequence). V dropped 5 bases and J dropped 3; count of bases not matched to a gene: 13. This CDR3 is 18 amino acids long. The CDR3 DNA reads TGTGCCAGCAGCACGCCAGCCGGGACAGGGGGCGCGGACACTGAAGCTTTCTTT. The encoded protein is CASSTPAGTGGADTEAFF.

This chain uses TRBV9 with TRBJ1-6, with D perhaps TRBD1 (6 bases). Germline CDR1 SGDLS, CDR2 YYNGEE. V gave up 0 bases and J gave up 6 bases, with 13 bases separating them. There are 16 residues in the CDR3. Here the CDR3 DNA reads TGTGCCAGCAGCGTAGCTTCTGGGGGCTCTAATTCACCCCTCCACTTT. Protein product: CASSVASGGSNSPLHF.

This clone was found a few times. The chain is built from TRBV5-6 and TRBJ2-7; 11 bases match TRBD2. With V trimmed by 4 bases and J by 6 bases, 9 bases remained unmatched. The CDR3 covers 15 residues. The germline V gene encodes CDR1 SGHDT and CDR2 YYEEEE. The CDR3 loop is CASSLLAGGPPEQYF. CDR3 coding DNA: TGTGCCAGCAGCCTCTTAGCGGGAGGGCCCCCCGAGCAGTACTTC. Combining the CDR3 with reference TRBV5-6 and TRBJ2-7 gives the whole variable domain DAGVTQSPTHLIKTRGQQVTLRCSPKSGHDTVSWYQQALGQGPQFIFQYYEEEERQRGNFPDRFSGHQFPNYSSELNVNALLLGDSALYLCASSLLAGGPPEQYFGPGTRLTVT.

The V gene is TRBV11-3, the J gene TRBJ2-7; 8 bases align to TRBD2. Germline CDR1 and CDR2: SGHNT and YENEEA. CDR3 size: 15 residues. With V trimmed by 1 base and J by 5 bases, 7 bases remained unmatched. The CDR3 coding sequence is TGTGCCAGCAGCTTAGCGCCGACTAGCGACGACGAGCAGTACTTC. It yields the protein CASSLAPTSDDEQYF.

This chain uses TRBV28 with TRBJ2-1, with 7 bases that match TRBD1. CDR3 length equals 12 residues. V trimming: 7 bases; J trimming: 12 bases; junction bases outside the gene matches: 9. Looked up from germline, CDR1 is MDHEN and CDR2 is SYDVKM. The DNA for the CDR3 is TGTGCCAGCACCCCCCTCAGGGGGAGGCAGTTCTTC. Amino acid sequence: CASTPLRGRQFF.

V is TRBV11-3 and J is TRBJ2-7, with 12 bases matching TRBD2. Looked up from germline, CDR1 is SGHNT and CDR2 is YENEEA. V trimming: 5 bases; J trimming: 4 bases; junction bases outside the gene matches: 3. CDR3 length equals 14 residues. Written as DNA, the CDR3 is TGTGCCAGCAGCCTTCTAGCGGGAGGGTACGAGCAGTACTTC. Amino acids: CASSLLAGGYEQYF.

This clone came up a few times. This chain uses TRBV11-3 with TRBJ2-1; TRBD2 agrees at 8 bases. CDR3 length: 14 residues. V shed 6 bases, J shed 4 bases, and the junction held 5 bases outside the gene matches. Germline V lookup: CDR1 SGHNT, CDR2 YENEEA. CDR3: CASSRSGIYNEQFF. CDR3 in DNA: TGTGCCAGCAGTCGTAGCGGGATTTACAATGAGCAGTTCTTC.

The chain carries TRBV9 and TRBJ2-1, with 7 bases lining up with TRBD2. Germline assignment: CDR1 SGDLS and CDR2 YYNGEE. The V gene end was trimmed by 4 bases and the J gene end by 4 bases; junction bases not matched to a gene: 17. The CDR3 runs to 18 residues. The CDR3 DNA sequence: TGTGCCAGCAGCCCCCGATCGGGGGAGGGCCGGTTTTACAATGAGCAGTTCTTC. It specifies CASSPRSGEGRFYNEQFF.

The chain couples TRBV7-3 to TRBJ2-1; D might be TRBD2 (6 bases). The CDR3 spans 15 residues. With 5 bases removed from V and 2 bases from J, the gap between germline ends came to 13 bases. Germline loops: CDR1 SGHTA, CDR2 FQGTGA. The CDR3 bases are TGTGCCAGCAGCCCTCCGGGACTCACCTACAATGAGCAGTTCTTC. This sequence encodes CASSPPGLTYNEQFF.

The chain joins TRBV6-5 to TRBJ2-7; 9 bases are shared with TRBD1. The length of the CDR3 is 15 residues. Germline-derived CDR1 and CDR2 are MNHEY and SVGAGI. With V trimmed by 2 bases and J by 9 bases, 11 bases remained unmatched. CDR3 residues: CASSYVLGQGVGQYF. Here the CDR3 DNA reads TGTGCCAGCAGTTACGTATTGGGACAGGGTGTTGGGCAGTACTTC.

The chain uses TRBV25-1 and TRBJ2-2; possibly TRBD2 for D (6 bases). Germline CDR1 reads MGHDK; CDR2 reads SYGVNS. CDR3 length: 15 amino acids. V dropped 6 bases and J dropped 6 bases, with 17 bases sitting between them. CDR3 sequence: CASRGGRALAGELFF. The CDR3 DNA sequence: TGTGCCAGCAGGGGGGGAAGGGCGCTGGCCGGGGAGCTGTTTTTT.